A selection of T cell receptor beta chains follows, all from one sample in a study of T cell responses to AZD1222 COVID-19 vaccine. Generated by immunoSEQ multiplex PCR, the TCRdb table keeps only in-frame clones and is missing some. Among approximately 110,000 clones listed, more than 70% were seen once. The specimen comprised peripheral blood, sampled on day 0 of AZD1222 vaccination. These receptors originate from an adult in good health. CDR3s include the opening cysteine and the closing phenylalanine or tryptophan. D genes are given only for firm matches. A row's size may be missing; if present it is once, few, many or a size class.

size | J | V | D | CDR3 | DNA
. | TRBJ1-4 | TRBV18 | . | CASSPPGRDYEKLFF | TGTGCCAGCTCACCACCAGGCAGGGACTATGAAAAACTGTTTTTT
. | TRBJ1-2 | TRBV19 | . | CASSIVGGPYGYTF | TGTGCCAGTAGTATAGTTGGGGGGCCCTATGGCTACACCTTC
once | TRBJ2-1 | TRBV19 | . | CASRGAGSGYNEQFF | TGTGCCAGCAGGGGAGCGGGATCGGGGTACAATGAGCAGTTCTTC
. | TRBJ2-3 | TRBV9 | . | CASSPSDRPDTQYF | TGTGCCAGCAGCCCCTCGGACAGACCAGATACGCAGTATTTT
. | TRBJ1-2 | TRBV4-1 | . | CASSQDQSGFGGYTF | TGCGCCAGCAGCCAAGATCAGTCGGGGTTCGGTGGCTACACCTTC
. | TRBJ1-2 | TRBV27 | . | CASSMRPWGYTF | TGTGCCAGCAGCATGAGGCCCTGGGGCTACACCTTC
. | TRBJ1-5 | TRBV7-8 | . | CASSLGDGSNQPQHF | TGTGCCAGCAGCTTAGGGGACGGTAGCAATCAGCCCCAGCATTTT
. | TRBJ1-2 | TRBV9 | . | CASSVAGQGPIYGYTF | TGTGCCAGCAGCGTAGCGGGCCAGGGTCCCATCTATGGCTACACCTTC
few | TRBJ1-4 | TRBV7-8 | . | CASIKEGVSGNEKLFF | TGTGCCAGCATAAAGGAGGGTGTCTCGGGTAATGAAAAACTGTTTTTT
. | TRBJ2-7 | TRBV2 | TRBD1 | CASTEGTGAYEQYF | TGTGCCAGCACTGAGGGGACAGGGGCCTACGAGCAGTACTTC
. | TRBJ2-2 | TRBV19 | TRBD2 | CAVRGETGELFF | TGTGCCGTCCGGGGGGAGACCGGGGAGCTGTTTTTT
. | TRBJ2-7 | TRBV7-8 | TRBD2 | CASSLFGRGYEQYF | TGTGCCAGCAGCTTATTCGGGAGGGGGTACGAGCAGTACTTC
. | TRBJ2-3 | TRBV10-3 | TRBD2 | CAISDSLAGVGVDTQYF | TGTGCCATCAGTGACTCACTAGCGGGAGTGGGGGTAGATACGCAGTATTTT
. | TRBJ1-5 | TRBV6-1 | TRBD1 | CASSEQGAGMGNQPQHF | TGTGCCAGCAGTGAACAGGGGGCAGGGATGGGCAATCAGCCCCAGCATTTT
. | TRBJ1-5 | TRBV23-1 | . | CASSHGPGQSNQPQHF | TGCGCCAGCAGTCACGGGCCAGGGCAGTCTAATCAGCCCCAGCATTTT
. | TRBJ2-7 | TRBV24-1 | . | CATSQPGAPNEQYF | TGTGCCACCAGTCAGCCCGGGGCCCCCAACGAGCAGTACTTC
. | TRBJ1-1 | TRBV27 | . | CASSAVRKVGLTEAFF | TGTGCCAGCAGCGCCGTCAGGAAAGTGGGCCTCACTGAAGCTTTCTTT